Listed below are T cell receptor beta chains from one sample, sequenced in a study of blood T cell repertoires in COVID-19. Assay: immunoSEQ multiplex PCR; the TCRdb copy retains only in-frame clones and omits some. The table shows about 110,000 clones, with 76% occurring only once. What was sequenced was peripheral blood. Receptors originate from an elderly man with COVID-19, enrolled during active disease. CDR3s include the opening cysteine and the closing phenylalanine or tryptophan. A D gene is named only where the DNA matches it firmly. Size is omitted from some rows. Given values are once, few, many or a class for expanded clones.

TRBV7-8	TRBD2	TRBJ2-1	-	CASSLERGPYNEQFF	TGTGCCAGCAGCTTAGAGCGGGGGCCGTACAATGAGCAGTTCTTC
TRBV6-4	TRBD1	TRBJ1-1	-	CASRTGGSETEAFF	TGTGCCAGCAGGACAGGGGGCTCTGAGACTGAAGCTTTCTTT
TRBV7-9	-	TRBJ2-1	-	CASSFLAPYNEQFF	TGTGCCAGCAGCTTCTTAGCTCCCTACAATGAGCAGTTCTTC
TRBV4-3	-	TRBJ2-7	few	CASSPWLASARGQYF	TGCGCCAGCAGCCCCTGGCTAGCGAGTGCTAGGGGGCAGTACTTC
TRBV21-1	-	TRBJ2-3	once	CASSKGWDTGTDTQYF	TGTGCCAGCAGCAAAGGATGGGACACGGGCACAGATACGCAGTATTTT
TRBV27	TRBD2	TRBJ2-7	many	CASSTRTSGSSAQYF	TGTGCCAGCAGCACCCGGACTAGCGGGAGTTCTGCGCAGTACTTC
TRBV6-6	TRBD1	TRBJ2-5	-	CASSSRDRGTETQYF	TGTGCCAGCAGTTCCAGGGACAGGGGGACAGAGACCCAGTACTTC
TRBV7-2	-	TRBJ1-1	-	CASSLSLSQEGLEAFF	TGTGCCAGCAGCTTATCGCTTTCCCAGGAGGGACTTGAAGCTTTCTTT
TRBV2	TRBD1	TRBJ1-4	-	CASRGQARATNEKLFF	TGTGCCAGCAGAGGACAGGCGCGTGCAACTAATGAAAAACTGTTTTTT
TRBV2	-	TRBJ1-5	few	CASGPQGGSNQPQHF	TGTGCCAGCGGACCTCAGGGAGGGTCGAATCAGCCCCAGCATTTT
TRBV7-6	-	TRBJ1-1	-	CASSLNPGGNTEAFF	TGTGCCAGCAGCCTTAATCCGGGGGGGAACACTGAAGCTTTCTTT
TRBV19	TRBD1	TRBJ2-1	few	CASSPIGTGVNEQFF	TGTGCCAGTAGTCCCATCGGGACAGGGGTCAATGAGCAGTTCTTC
TRBV11-1	TRBD2	TRBJ2-3	few	CASSTRTSGDTQYF	TGTGCCAGCAGCACCAGGACTAGCGGAGATACGCAGTATTTT
TRBV7-3	-	TRBJ2-3	-	CASSLTLGSELTDTQYF	TGTGCCAGCAGCTTAACGCTAGGTAGCGAATTAACAGATACGCAGTATTTT
TRBV7-3	-	TRBJ2-1	-	CASSLAGGADEQFF	TGTGCCAGCAGCTTAGCGGGCGGGGCTGATGAGCAGTTCTTC
TRBV6-5	-	TRBJ1-6	many	CASSYKFSGEGSPLHF	TGTGCCAGCAGTTACAAGTTTAGCGGCGAGGGATCACCCCTCCACTTT
TRBV7-7	-	TRBJ2-3	-	CASSPERGAGAVDTQYF	TGTGCTAGCAGCCCCGAGAGGGGGGCGGGGGCGGTAGATACGCAGTATTTT
TRBV5-4	-	TRBJ1-6	-	CASSYGVGVDSPLHF	TGTGCCAGCAGTTACGGAGTGGGAGTCGACTCACCCCTCCACTTT
TRBV6-2/TRBV6-3	-	TRBJ1-2	-	CASSWSPTVDGYTF	TGTGCCAGCAGTTGGTCCCCGACAGTCGACGGCTACACCTTC
TRBV24-1	TRBD2	TRBJ2-1	-	CATGAGGVPEQFF	TGTGCCACCGGGGCGGGAGGGGTCCCTGAGCAGTTCTTC
TRBV4-2	-	TRBJ2-1	few	CASSPSGGISYNEQFF	TGTGCCAGCAGCCCTTCAGGGGGGATCTCCTACAATGAGCAGTTCTTC
TRBV10-3	TRBD2	TRBJ2-1	-	CAITPGTSGINEQFF	TGTGCCATCACCCCCGGGACTAGCGGGATCAATGAGCAGTTCTTC
TRBV19	TRBD1	TRBJ2-7	-	CASSPDRDRVAEQYF	TGTGCCAGTAGTCCCGACCGGGACAGGGTGGCCGAGCAGTACTTC
TRBV14	TRBD2	TRBJ2-7	-	CASSQRAGVRAYEQYF	TGTGCCAGCAGCCAACGCGCGGGAGTCAGGGCCTACGAGCAGTACTTC
TRBV5-6	TRBD1	TRBJ1-2	-	CASSLGGQVWGYTF	TGTGCCAGCAGCTTGGGGGGACAGGTTTGGGGCTACACCTTC
TRBV24-1	-	TRBJ1-1	many	CATRLGGNTEAFF	TGTGCCACCAGGCTCGGGGGGAACACTGAAGCTTTCTTT
TRBV7-8	TRBD1	TRBJ1-4	-	CASSSGTGYETLFF	TGTGCCAGCAGCAGCGGGACAGGGTACGAAACACTGTTTTTT
TRBV5-1	-	TRBJ1-2	-	CASSRDTNYGYTF	TGCGCCAGCAGCCGGGACACTAACTATGGCTACACCTTC
TRBV2	TRBD2	TRBJ2-5	-	CASRAGGQETQYF	TGTGCCAGCAGGGCGGGAGGGCAAGAGACCCAGTACTTC
TRBV5-1	TRBD1	TRBJ1-5	-	CASSLGTGNQPQHF	TGCGCCAGCAGCTTGGGGACAGGGAATCAGCCCCAGCATTTT
TRBV6-5	-	TRBJ1-6	-	CASSYRGGSPLHF	TGTGCCAGCAGTTACCGGGGAGGTTCACCCCTCCACTTT
TRBV19	TRBD1	TRBJ2-2	-	CASSGPGQTGELFF	TGTGCCAGTAGTGGGCCGGGACAGACCGGGGAGCTGTTTTTT
TRBV4-2	TRBD2	TRBJ2-1	-	CASSHPPSGFNNEQFF	TGTGCCAGCAGCCACCCCCCTAGCGGGTTCAACAATGAGCAGTTCTTC
TRBV3-1/TRBV3-2	-	TRBJ1-1	once	CASSQLGELNTEAFF	TGTGCCAGCAGCCAATTGGGAGAGCTAAACACTGAAGCTTTCTTT
TRBV7-3	TRBD1	TRBJ2-7	-	CASSPDRGNREQYF	TGTGCCAGCAGCCCGGACAGGGGGAATAGGGAGCAGTACTTC
TRBV9	TRBD2	TRBJ2-5	-	CASSEEGLAGAGGETQYF	TGTGCCAGCAGCGAGGAGGGACTAGCGGGAGCGGGGGGAGAGACCCAGTACTTC
TRBV27	TRBD2	TRBJ2-3	-	CASSLIPPGLAGANTDTQYF	TGTGCCAGCAGTTTGATACCCCCGGGACTAGCGGGAGCAAACACAGATACGCAGTATTTT
TRBV11-2	-	TRBJ1-2	-	CASTQNPGNYGYTF	TGTGCCAGCACCCAAAACCCAGGGAACTATGGCTACACCTTC
TRBV9	-	TRBJ1-3	-	CASSPLGGRDTIYF	TGTGCCAGCAGCCCCCTGGGGGGTAGGGACACCATATATTTT
TRBV4-2	-	TRBJ1-1	-	CASSQDAPDIMNTEAFF	TGTGCCAGCAGCCAAGATGCCCCAGACATCATGAACACTGAAGCTTTCTTT
TRBV30	-	TRBJ2-3	-	CAPTRLSVSTDTQYF	TGTGCACCCACCCGCCTTAGCGTTAGCACAGATACGCAGTATTTT
TRBV4-3	-	TRBJ1-3	-	CASSQDRTGWGNTIYF	TGCGCCAGCAGCCAAGATAGAACAGGGTGGGGAAACACCATATATTTT
TRBV3-1/TRBV3-2	-	TRBJ1-6	few	CASSLSNSPLHF	TGTGCCAGCAGTCTGAGTAATTCACCCCTCCACTTT
TRBV19	TRBD2	TRBJ2-2	-	CASRSTSGGTGELFF	TGTGCCAGTAGGTCGACTAGCGGGGGGACCGGGGAGCTGTTTTTT
TRBV3-1/TRBV3-2	TRBD1	TRBJ1-1	-	CASSLKRGQYTEAFF	TGTGCCAGCAGCCTAAAGAGGGGGCAGTACACTGAAGCTTTCTTT
TRBV3-1/TRBV3-2	-	TRBJ1-2	-	CASSQGGYNYGYTF	TGTGCCAGCAGCCAAGGAGGTTATAACTATGGCTACACCTTC
TRBV24-1	TRBD1	TRBJ2-3	-	CATRQGGVTDTQYF	TGTGCCACCAGACAGGGGGGAGTCACAGATACGCAGTATTTT
TRBV21-1	-	TRBJ1-2	-	CASSKEGQALRHYGYTF	TGTGCCAGCAGCAAAGAGGGACAGGCCCTGCGCCACTATGGCTACACCTTC
TRBV29-1	TRBD1	TRBJ2-5	-	CSVATGGETQYF	TGCAGCGTCGCGACAGGGGGAGAGACCCAGTACTTC